This T cell receptor (beta chain) was recorded in a study of cytomegalovirus exposure and HLA in healthy donors. PCR amplification relied on 60 Vbeta primers (plus 13 Jbeta primers). Produced via immunoSEQ multiplex PCR; TCRdb's table is partial and in-frame only. The sample records some 130,000 clones, 80% being singletons. The study's findings and limits: In an earlier analysis, most TCR beta V segments were productive about 90% or about 30% of the time. A later analysis revealed that TCR association rates differed between HLA loci, peaking at DRB1 and bottoming out at HLA-C. Three chains tied to CMV proved CMV antigen-specific in vitro.

A remark on this clone: Its antigen is unidentified.

The receptor comes from a male donor in good health and CMV-seronegative. Source material: PBMCs.

The CDR3 spells CASSLTGGRQETQYF. CDR3 in DNA: TGTGCCAGCAGCTTAACGGGAGGAAGACAAGAGACCCAGTACTTC. The J gene is TRBJ2-5, the V gene TRBV7-2, with 7 bases matching TRBD2. CDR1 and CDR2 (germline): SGHTA, FQGNSA. There are 15 residues in the CDR3. V shed 2 bases, J shed 2 bases, and the junction held 5 bases outside the gene matches.